The 10 T cell receptor beta chains given below trace back to one sample, sequenced in a study of cytomegalovirus exposure and HLA in healthy donors. Researchers ran the PCR with 60 Vbeta and 13 Jbeta primers. TCRdb keeps only in-frame clones here, not all; method: immunoSEQ multiplex PCR. Here the sample spans roughly 97,000 clones, around 9.1% being singletons. Sequencing input: PBMCs. The receptors were gathered from a man aged 35-49 years in good health and CMV-seropositive.

The chain combines TRBV4-1 with TRBJ2-5; tentative D call: TRBD1 (6 bases). The CDR3 sequence is 15 residues long. Deletions cut 1 base from V and 3 bases from J, with 12 bases between. Germline CDR1 and CDR2: MGHRA and YSYEKL. CDR3 loop: CASSQAGAIEETQYF. DNA for the CDR3: TGCGCCAGCAGCCAAGCAGGGGCGATTGAAGAGACCCAGTACTTC.

CDR3 DNA: TGTGCCAGCTCACCAATGGGGACAGACTACGAGCAGTACTTC. Amino acids: CASSPMGTDYEQYF. V is TRBV18 and J is TRBJ2-7; 7 bases map to TRBD1. The CDR3 is 14 amino acids. V gave up 2 bases and J gave up 3 bases; unmatched junction bases: 4. CDR1 KGHSH and CDR2 LQKENI come from the germline V gene.

The J gene is TRBJ2-2, the V gene TRBV7-9, with D possibly being TRBD2 (6 bases). V was trimmed by 8 bases and J by 1 base, leaving 17 bases between them. Germline values: CDR1 SEHNR, CDR2 FQNEAQ (reference sequence). The CDR3 has 16 residues. The CDR3 nucleotides read TGTGCCAGCTCTAGCGCTACTAGCAGGAACACCGGGGAGCTGTTTTTT. It is translated as CASSSATSRNTGELFF.

There are a few counts of this clone. The chain has TRBV5-1 and TRBJ2-1, with 12 bases identical to TRBD2. This CDR3 spans 13 amino acids. Looked up from germline, CDR1 is SGHRS and CDR2 is YFSETQ. The junction had 4 bases not matched to a gene; V was cut back by 8 bases and J by 7 bases. This CDR3 is CASRLAGVNEQFF. The CDR3 DNA sequence: TGCGCCAGTCGACTAGCGGGAGTGAATGAGCAGTTCTTC. The full variable domain, its missing parts supplied by reference TRBV5-1 and TRBJ2-1, is KAGVTQTPRYLIKTRGQQVTLSCSPISGHRSVSWYQQTPGQGLQFLFEYFSETQRNKGNFPGRFSGRQFSNSRSEMNVSTLELGDSALYLCASRLAGVNEQFFGPGTRLTVL.

This clone has only a few counts. J is TRBJ1-2 and V is TRBV7-9; D perhaps matches TRBD1 (5 bases). The CDR3 contains 13 residues. From germline, CDR1 is SEHNR and CDR2 FQNEAQ (reference sequence). With 5 bases removed from V and 4 bases from J, the gap between germline ends came to 11 bases. The DNA for the CDR3 is TGTGCCAGCAGCGACGGCGGGGGCTATGGCTACACCTTC. It codes for CASSDGGGYGYTF.

V is TRBV6-5 and J is TRBJ2-7; 7 nucleotides match TRBD1. The CDR3 sequence is 15 residues long. The junction had 13 bases not matched to a gene; V was cut back by 4 bases and J by 7 bases. Germline assignment: CDR1 MNHEY and CDR2 SVGAGI. CDR3 loop: CASSFTGTEKGEQYF. Here the CDR3 DNA reads TGTGCCAGCAGTTTTACCGGGACAGAAAAGGGGGAGCAGTACTTC.

The DNA of the CDR3 is TGTGCCAGCAGCTTAGGGGACAGCTACTACAATGAGCAGTTCTTC. Amino acids: CASSLGDSYYNEQFF. The rearrangement uses TRBV7-6 and TRBJ2-1; 7 positions match TRBD1. Germline CDR1 and CDR2: SGHVS and FNYEAQ. This CDR3 spans 15 amino acids. With 1 base clipped from V and 3 bases from J, the junction kept 3 bases outside the gene matches.

The CDR3 spells CASSLMDRGEGEKLFF. In nucleotides, the CDR3 is TGTGCCAGCAGCTTAATGGACAGGGGCGAGGGGGAAAAACTGTTTTTT. The rearrangement uses TRBV5-5 and TRBJ1-4, with 9 positions matching TRBD1. This CDR3 region has 16 residues. Germline CDR1 and CDR2: SGHKS and YYEKEE (reference sequence). Trimming took 2 bases from V and 8 from J; bases not matched to a gene: 10.

This clone was seen a few times. The V gene is TRBV7-9, the J gene TRBJ1-1; D is perhaps TRBD1 (6 bases). V lost 5 bases, J lost 4 bases, and 14 bases lay in between. Germline assignment: CDR1 SEHNR and CDR2 FQNEAQ (reference sequence). CDR3 size: 14 residues. The CDR3 spells CASSGGARATEAFF. CDR3 coding DNA: TGTGCCAGCAGCGGGGGGGCGCGTGCCACTGAAGCTTTCTTT.

The rearrangement links TRBV4-1 to TRBJ2-5, with D unresolved. Trimming stripped 0 bases from V and 4 bases from J, with 9 bases between. The germline V gene encodes CDR1 MGHRA and CDR2 YSYEKL. The CDR3 is made up of 14 amino acids. The CDR3 DNA is TGCGCCAGCAGCCAAGAACAGATACTAGAGACCCAGTACTTC. Translating it yields CASSQEQILETQYF.